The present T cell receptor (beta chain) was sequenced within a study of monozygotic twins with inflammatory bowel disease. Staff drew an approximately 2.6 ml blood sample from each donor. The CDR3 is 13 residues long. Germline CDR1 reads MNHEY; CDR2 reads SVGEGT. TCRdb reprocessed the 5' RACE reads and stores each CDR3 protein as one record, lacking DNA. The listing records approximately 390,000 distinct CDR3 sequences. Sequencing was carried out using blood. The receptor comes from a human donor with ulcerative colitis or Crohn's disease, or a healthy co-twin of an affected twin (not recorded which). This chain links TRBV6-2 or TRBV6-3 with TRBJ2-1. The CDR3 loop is CASSLLDSNEQFF.